This T cell receptor (beta chain) was found in a study of cytomegalovirus exposure and HLA in healthy donors. The PCR contained 60 Vbeta and 13 Jbeta primers. Assay: immunoSEQ multiplex PCR; the TCRdb copy retains only in-frame clones and omits some. This table has under 150,000 clones, approximately 82% appearing once. The source of this sequence is a boy between 2 and 10 years old in good health and CMV-seronegative. Sequencing was performed on PBMCs.

DNA of the CDR3: TGTGCCAGCAGTGTACAGTACCAAGAGACCCAGTACTTC. Protein product: CASSVQYQETQYF. The chain carries TRBV28 and TRBJ2-5; D is uncertain. CDR3 size: 13 residues. V was trimmed by 5 bases and J by 0 bases, leaving 7 bases between them. Per germline, CDR1 MDHEN and CDR2 SYDVKM.